This T cell receptor beta chain was sequenced in a study of STAT3 mutations in large granular lymphocyte leukemia. Study-level information: Roughly half the longitudinally sequenced T-LGLL patients had canonical STAT3 mutations.

Details on this clone: Its antigen is currently unknown.

General study findings and limits: In T-cell large granular lymphocyte leukemia, about half of patients showed multiple immunodominant subclonotypes. Some patients had persisting codominant clonotypes that could mask small clones. Suggested: STAT3 mutation was not the ancestral event for these clonal expansions.

V was trimmed by 0 bases and J by 8 bases, leaving 10 bases between them. Per germline, CDR1 LGHNA and CDR2 YSLEER. CDR3 length: 13 residues. Average productive template count per sample was approximately 40,000. Clones were read by immunoSEQ multiplex PCR, and TCRdb kept only the in-frame ones, dropping some. The sample consists of some 30,000 clones, roughly 80% of them appearing once. The J gene is TRBJ1-2, the V gene TRBV4-3; D gene uncertain. This clonotype was sampled from a woman aged 50 to 60 with T-cell large granular lymphocyte leukemia. Some clones in this sample may be carry-over from other donors' samples. The sequenced material came from peripheral blood mononuclear cells. The CDR3 DNA reads TGCGCCAGCAGCCAAGAAGGGTTTTCCGGCTACACCTTC. Protein product: CASSQEGFSGYTF.